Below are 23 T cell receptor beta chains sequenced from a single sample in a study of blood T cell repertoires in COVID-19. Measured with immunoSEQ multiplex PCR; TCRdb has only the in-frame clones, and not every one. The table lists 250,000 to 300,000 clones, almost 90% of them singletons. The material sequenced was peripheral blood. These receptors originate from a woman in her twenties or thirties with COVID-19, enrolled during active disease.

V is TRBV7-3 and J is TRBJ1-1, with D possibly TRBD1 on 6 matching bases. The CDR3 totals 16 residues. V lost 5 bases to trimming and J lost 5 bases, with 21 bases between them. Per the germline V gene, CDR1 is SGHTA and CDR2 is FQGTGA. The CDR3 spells CASSPYPTGSRTEAFF. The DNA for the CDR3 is TGTGCCAGCAGCCCCTACCCGACAGGATCAAGAACTGAAGCTTTCTTT.

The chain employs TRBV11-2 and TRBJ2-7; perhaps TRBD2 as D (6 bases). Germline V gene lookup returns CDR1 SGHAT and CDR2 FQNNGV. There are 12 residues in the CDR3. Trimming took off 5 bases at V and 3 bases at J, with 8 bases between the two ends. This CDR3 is CASSRGGYEQYF. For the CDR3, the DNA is TGTGCCAGCAGCCGGGGAGGCTACGAGCAGTACTTC.

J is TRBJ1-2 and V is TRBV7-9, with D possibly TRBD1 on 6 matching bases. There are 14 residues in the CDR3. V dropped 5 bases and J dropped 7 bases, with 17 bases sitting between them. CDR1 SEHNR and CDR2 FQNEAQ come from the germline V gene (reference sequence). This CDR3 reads CASSLDGGLSGYTF. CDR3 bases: TGTGCCAGCAGCCTAGATGGGGGCTTGAGTGGCTACACCTTC.

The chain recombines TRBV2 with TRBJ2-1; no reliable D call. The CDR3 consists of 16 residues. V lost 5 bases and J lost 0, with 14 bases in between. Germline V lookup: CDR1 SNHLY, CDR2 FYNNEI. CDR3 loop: CASSQRLVSSYNEQFF. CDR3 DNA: TGTGCCAGCAGTCAGAGACTTGTGAGCTCCTACAATGAGCAGTTCTTC.

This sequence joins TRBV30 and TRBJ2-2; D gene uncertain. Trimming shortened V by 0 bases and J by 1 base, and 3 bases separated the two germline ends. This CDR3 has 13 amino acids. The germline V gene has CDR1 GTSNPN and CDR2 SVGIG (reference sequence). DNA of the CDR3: TGTGCCTGGAGTGTGAGGAACACCGGGGAGCTGTTTTTT. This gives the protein CAWSVRNTGELFF.

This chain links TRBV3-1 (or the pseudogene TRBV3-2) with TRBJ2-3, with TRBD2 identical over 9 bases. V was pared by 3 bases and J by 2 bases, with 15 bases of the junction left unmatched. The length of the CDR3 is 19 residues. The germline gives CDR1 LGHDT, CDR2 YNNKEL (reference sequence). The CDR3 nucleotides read TGTGCCAGCAGCCAGCTTTTTGAGCGGGAGGAGCGGGACACAGATACGCAGTATTTT. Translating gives CASSQLFEREERDTDTQYF.

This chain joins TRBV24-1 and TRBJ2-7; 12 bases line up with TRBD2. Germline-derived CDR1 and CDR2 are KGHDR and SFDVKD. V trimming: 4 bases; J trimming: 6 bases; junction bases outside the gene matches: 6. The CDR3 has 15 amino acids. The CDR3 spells CATSDSGTSGREQYF. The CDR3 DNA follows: TGTGCCACCAGTGACAGCGGGACTAGCGGGCGCGAGCAGTACTTC.

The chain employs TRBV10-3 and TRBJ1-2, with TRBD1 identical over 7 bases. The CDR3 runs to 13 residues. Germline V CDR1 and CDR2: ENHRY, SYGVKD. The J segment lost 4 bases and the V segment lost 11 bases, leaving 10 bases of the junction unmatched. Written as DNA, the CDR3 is TGTGCCTCCCAACCGGGACAGTCCTATGGCTACACCTTC. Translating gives CASQPGQSYGYTF.

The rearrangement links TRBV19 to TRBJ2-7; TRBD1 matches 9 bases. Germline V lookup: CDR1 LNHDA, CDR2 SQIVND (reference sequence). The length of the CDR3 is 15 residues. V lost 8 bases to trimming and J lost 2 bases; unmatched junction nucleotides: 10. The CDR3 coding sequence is TGTGCCAGTTCCCTTCCGGGACAGGGACCCTACGAGCAGTACTTC. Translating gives CASSLPGQGPYEQYF.

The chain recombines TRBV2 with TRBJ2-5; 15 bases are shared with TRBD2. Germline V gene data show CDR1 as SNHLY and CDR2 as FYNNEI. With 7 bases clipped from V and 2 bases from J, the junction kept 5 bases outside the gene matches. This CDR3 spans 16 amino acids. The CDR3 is CASIPGTSGRQETQYF. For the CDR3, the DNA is TGTGCCAGCATCCCCGGGACTAGCGGGAGGCAAGAGACCCAGTACTTC.

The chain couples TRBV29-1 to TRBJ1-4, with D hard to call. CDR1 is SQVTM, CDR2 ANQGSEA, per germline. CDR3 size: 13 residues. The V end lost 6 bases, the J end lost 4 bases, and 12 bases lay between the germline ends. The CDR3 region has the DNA TGCAGCGTGTCACAGAACCTTAATGAAAAACTGTTTTTT. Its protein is CSVSQNLNEKLFF.

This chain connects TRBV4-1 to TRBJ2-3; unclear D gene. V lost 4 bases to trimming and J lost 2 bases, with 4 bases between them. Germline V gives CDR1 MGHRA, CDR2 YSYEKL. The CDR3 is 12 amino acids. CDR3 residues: CASSLNTDTQYF. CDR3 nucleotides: TGCGCCAGCAGCCTTAACACAGATACGCAGTATTTT.

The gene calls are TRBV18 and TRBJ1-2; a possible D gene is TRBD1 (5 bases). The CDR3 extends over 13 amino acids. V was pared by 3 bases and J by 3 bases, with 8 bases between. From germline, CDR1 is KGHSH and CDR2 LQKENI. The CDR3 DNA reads TGTGCCAGCTCACCCGACAGCTACTATGGCTACACCTTC. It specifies CASSPDSYYGYTF.

The CDR3 region is CASSDGTGMGNEQFF. In DNA, the CDR3 is TGTGCCAGCAGTGACGGGACAGGCATGGGCAATGAGCAGTTCTTC. The chain is built from TRBV6-4 and TRBJ2-1; 8 bases align to TRBD1. CDR1 and CDR2 from the germline V gene are MRHNA and SNTAGT. The CDR3 runs 15 residues. Trimming took 2 bases from V and 6 from J; bases not matched to a gene: 6.

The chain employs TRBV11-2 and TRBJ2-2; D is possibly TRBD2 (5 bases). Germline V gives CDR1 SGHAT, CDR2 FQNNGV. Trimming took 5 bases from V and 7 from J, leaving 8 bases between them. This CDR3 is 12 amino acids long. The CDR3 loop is CASSPLDGELFF. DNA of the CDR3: TGTGCCAGCAGCCCACTAGACGGGGAGCTGTTTTTT.

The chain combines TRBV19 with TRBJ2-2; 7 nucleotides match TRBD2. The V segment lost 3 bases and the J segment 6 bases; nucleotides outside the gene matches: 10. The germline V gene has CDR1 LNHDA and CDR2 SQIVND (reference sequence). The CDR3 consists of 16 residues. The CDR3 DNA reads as TGTGCCAGTAGTATCTCGACTAGCTTTCGCTCCGGGGAGCTGTTTTTT. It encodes CASSISTSFRSGELFF.

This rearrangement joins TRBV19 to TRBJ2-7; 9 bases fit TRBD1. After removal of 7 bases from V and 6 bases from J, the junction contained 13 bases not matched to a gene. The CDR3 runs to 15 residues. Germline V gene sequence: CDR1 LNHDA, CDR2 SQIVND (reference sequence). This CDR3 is CASTPRDREFGEQYF. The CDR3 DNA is TGTGCCAGTACCCCCCGGGACAGGGAGTTCGGCGAGCAGTACTTC.

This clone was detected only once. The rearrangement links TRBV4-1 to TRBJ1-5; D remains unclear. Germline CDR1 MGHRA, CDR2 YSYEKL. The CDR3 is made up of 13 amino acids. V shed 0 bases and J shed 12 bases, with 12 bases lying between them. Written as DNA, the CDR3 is TGCGCCAGCAGCCAAGAAGGTGGAGACCACCAGCATTTT. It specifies CASSQEGGDHQHF.

The CDR3 DNA follows: TGCGCCAGCAGCCAAGGACTAGCGGGTTTCAATGAGCAGTTCTTC. Translated: CASSQGLAGFNEQFF. The chain joins TRBV4-1 to TRBJ2-1; the match to TRBD2 covers 10 bases. The trim removed 1 base at V and 6 bases at J, leaving 3 bases unmatched. This CDR3 region has 15 residues. CDR1 is MGHRA, CDR2 YSYEKL, per germline.

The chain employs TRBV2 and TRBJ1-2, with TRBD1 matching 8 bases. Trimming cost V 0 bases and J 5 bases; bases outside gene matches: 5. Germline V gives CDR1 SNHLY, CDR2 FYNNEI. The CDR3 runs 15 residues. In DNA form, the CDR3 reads TGTGCCAGCAGTGAAGCTGGACAGGGATTGTATGGCTACACCTTC. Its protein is CASSEAGQGLYGYTF.

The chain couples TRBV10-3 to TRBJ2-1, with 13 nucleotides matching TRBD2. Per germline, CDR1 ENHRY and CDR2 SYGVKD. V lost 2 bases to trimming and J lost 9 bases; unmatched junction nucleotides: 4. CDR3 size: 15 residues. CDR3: CAISEGLAGAGEQFF. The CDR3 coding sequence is TGTGCCATCAGTGAGGGACTAGCGGGGGCGGGTGAGCAGTTCTTC.

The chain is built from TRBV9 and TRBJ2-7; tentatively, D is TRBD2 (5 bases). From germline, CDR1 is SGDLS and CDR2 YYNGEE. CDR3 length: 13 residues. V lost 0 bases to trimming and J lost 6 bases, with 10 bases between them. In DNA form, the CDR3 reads TGTGCCAGCAGCGTAGATCCGGGGAGCGAGCAGTACTTC. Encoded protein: CASSVDPGSEQYF.

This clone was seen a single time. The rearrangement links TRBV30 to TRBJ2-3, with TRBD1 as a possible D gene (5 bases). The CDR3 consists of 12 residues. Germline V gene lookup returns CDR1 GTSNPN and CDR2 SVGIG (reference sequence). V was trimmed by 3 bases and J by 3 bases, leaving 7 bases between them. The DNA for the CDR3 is TGTGCCTGGAGGCCAGGGACAGATACGCAGTATTTT. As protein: CAWRPGTDTQYF.